This TCR beta chain was sequenced in a study of OX40 agonist ivuxolimab in advanced cancers. Study background: Ivuxolimab was administered intravenously to patients at 0.01 to 10 mg/kg every 2 weeks. With a range of roughly 20 to 90, age averaged roughly 61 years, and 65% to 90% were male.

Study-wide points: On average, CD8+ T cells showed a greater number of expanded clones than CD4+.

On this clone itself: Its antigen is undetermined.

Germline CDR1 SGHRS, CDR2 YFSETQ. V shed 0 bases and J shed 8 bases, with 11 bases lying between them. This CDR3 region has 14 residues. The repertoire was sequenced with immunoSEQ multiplex PCR; TCRdb's copy has only in-frame clones and lacks some. This sample has tens of thousands of clones; roughly nine tenths occur once, and the top ten carry around 0.19%. Researchers took blood at baseline, on cycle 4 day 1, and on cycle 7 day 1. The V call is TRBV5-1, the J call TRBJ1-4; no reliable D call. The clonotype originates from an adult with an advanced solid tumor such as melanoma, head and neck, liver or kidney cancer. Sequences were derived from CD4+ or CD8+ T cells sorted from blood, sampled in a trial of the OX40 agonist ivuxolimab. In nucleotides, the CDR3 is TGCGCCAGCAGCTTGGTTCCCTTCGGAGAAAAACTGTTTTTT. It codes for CASSLVPFGEKLFF.